Below are 19 T cell receptor beta chains sequenced from a single sample in a study of T cells in pancreatic ductal adenocarcinoma. The selected patients with pancreatic ductal adenocarcinoma had surgery but no neoadjuvant therapy. Method: immunoSEQ multiplex PCR; TCRdb's copy keeps in-frame clones and lacks some. The data hold around 94,000 clones, with 90% to 95% observed a single time. The material sequenced was PBMCs. These receptors originate from a human donor with pancreatic ductal adenocarcinoma.

Turning to this clone: Germline is not matched at one junction end, which may reflect a read error. The rearrangement joins TRBV6-5 to TRBJ2-2; D perhaps matches TRBD1 (8 bases). The CDR3 contains 14 residues. Germline-derived CDR1 and CDR2 are MNHEY and SVGAGI. The CDR3 is CASTYRGGTGELFF. The CDR3 DNA follows: TGTGCCAGCACTTACAGGGGGGGGACCGGGGAGCTGTTTTTT.

The genes are TRBV16 and TRBJ1-2; D might be TRBD1 (5 bases). CDR1 and CDR2 (germline): KGHSY, FQNENV. V shed 4 bases and J shed 2 bases, with 20 bases lying between them. This CDR3 region has 17 residues. This chain's CDR3 is CASSPQTWSGKNYGYTF. The DNA of the CDR3 is TGTGCCAGCAGCCCGCAAACGTGGTCAGGGAAGAACTATGGCTACACCTTC. Full variable domain (rest looked up from reference TRBV16 and TRBJ1-2): GEEVAQTPKHLVRGEGQKAKLYCAPIKGHSYVFWYQQVLKNEFKFLISFQNENVFDETGMPKERFSAKCLPNSPCSLEIQATKLEDSAVYFCASSPQTWSGKNYGYTFGSGTRLTVV.

The rearrangement uses TRBV25-1 and TRBJ1-4, with D uncertain. The V end was cut by 8 bases, the J end by 8 bases, with 12 bases between. The CDR3 contains 12 residues. The germline V gene encodes CDR1 MGHDK and CDR2 SYGVNS. The CDR3 is CASGWTGEKLFF. As DNA, the CDR3 is TGTGCCAGCGGATGGACTGGGGAAAAACTGTTTTTT.

This chain uses TRBV18 with TRBJ2-1; D is perhaps TRBD2 (6 bases). Germline values: CDR1 KGHSH, CDR2 LQKENI. V dropped 2 bases and J dropped 13 bases, with 9 bases sitting between them. The CDR3 contains 11 residues. CDR3 amino acids: CASSPAEGQFF. The CDR3 DNA is TGTGCCAGCTCACCAGCGGAGGGACAGTTCTTC.

The chain joins TRBV29-1 to TRBJ2-1; 9 bases are shared with TRBD1. Germline values: CDR1 SQVTM, CDR2 ANQGSEA. With 3 bases clipped from V and 0 bases from J, the junction kept 15 bases outside the gene matches. The CDR3 consists of 19 residues. The DNA of the CDR3 is TGCAGCGTTGAGGGTGACAGGGGGGTTAAGAGGAGCTCCTACAATGAGCAGTTCTTC. As protein: CSVEGDRGVKRSSYNEQFF.

V is TRBV28 and J is TRBJ1-5; possible D gene TRBD1, 6 bases. The CDR3 consists of 15 residues. Trimming removed 3 bases at V and 0 bases at J, with 9 bases between. Germline CDR1 reads MDHEN; CDR2 reads SYDVKM. The CDR3 region is CASSLRGASNQPQHF. The DNA for the CDR3 is TGTGCCAGCAGTTTGCGGGGGGCTAGCAATCAGCCCCAGCATTTT.

J is TRBJ2-2 and V is TRBV7-2, with TRBD2 as a possible D gene (5 bases). CDR3 length: 13 amino acids. Per germline, CDR1 SGHTA and CDR2 FQGNSA. Trimming stripped 4 bases from V and 6 bases from J, with 9 bases between. The CDR3 loop is CASSSLAAGELFF. The CDR3 DNA sequence: TGTGCCAGCAGCTCCCTAGCCGCCGGGGAGCTGTTTTTT.

CDR3 amino acids: CASSVGGSGGGYGYTF. The CDR3 DNA follows: TGTGCCAGCAGCGTAGGAGGTTCGGGGGGAGGCTATGGCTACACCTTC. The chain has TRBV9 and TRBJ1-2, with D maybe TRBD1 (5 bases). V gave up 0 bases and J gave up 4 bases, with 16 bases separating them. Germline V gene data show CDR1 as SGDLS and CDR2 as YYNGEE. The CDR3 has 16 amino acids.

This chain uses TRBV5-6 with TRBJ1-4; TRBD1 matches at 7 bases. The CDR3 consists of 13 residues. CDR1 is SGHDT and CDR2 is YYEEEE in the germline V gene. With V trimmed by 1 base and J by 8 bases, 2 bases remained unmatched. CDR3 amino acids: CASSLTGAEKLFF. CDR3 nucleotide sequence: TGTGCCAGCAGCTTGACAGGGGCCGAAAAACTGTTTTTT.

The chain is built from TRBV16 and TRBJ2-1; TRBD2 agrees at 8 bases. With 0 bases clipped from V and 4 bases from J, the junction kept 5 bases outside the gene matches. Germline values: CDR1 KGHSY, CDR2 FQNENV. The CDR3 is 16 residues long. The CDR3 loop reads CASSQSGLEPYNEQFF. For the CDR3, the DNA is TGTGCCAGCAGCCAATCGGGACTAGAGCCATACAATGAGCAGTTCTTC.

This clone came up a few times. The V gene is TRBV4-1, the J gene TRBJ1-5; D is uncertain. The V end lost 2 bases, the J end lost 9 bases, and 11 bases lay between the germline ends. Germline-derived CDR1 and CDR2 are MGHRA and YSYEKL. This CDR3 is 13 amino acids long. CDR3 protein: CASSQTIVGPQHF. As DNA, the CDR3 is TGCGCCAGCAGCCAAACGATCGTCGGGCCCCAGCATTTT.

V is TRBV18 and J is TRBJ2-7, with D uncertain. This CDR3 spans 13 amino acids. The V gene lost 3 bases and the J gene lost 1 base, with 7 bases spanning the gap. CDR1 and CDR2 from the germline V gene are KGHSH and LQKENI. CDR3 amino acids: CASSPENSYEQYF. The DNA for the CDR3 is TGTGCCAGCTCACCCGAGAATTCCTACGAGCAGTACTTC. Variable domain in full (rest from reference TRBV18 and TRBJ2-7): NAGVMQNPRHLVRRRGQEARLRCSPMKGHSHVYWYRQLPEEGLKFMVYLQKENIIDESGMPKERFSAEFPKEGPSILRIQQVVRGDSAAYFCASSPENSYEQYFGPGTRLTVT.

The chain uses TRBV19 and TRBJ1-5; perhaps TRBD1 as D (6 bases). The CDR3 totals 15 residues. Germline V gene lookup returns CDR1 LNHDA and CDR2 SQIVND (reference sequence). The ends were cut back, 6 bases at V and 7 bases at J, with 19 bases in the middle. CDR3 in amino acids: CASSTGTSGGQPQHF. In nucleotides, the CDR3 is TGTGCCAGTAGCACCGGGACATCCGGTGGGCAGCCCCAGCATTTT.

The chain recombines TRBV7-2 with TRBJ2-5; TRBD2 agrees at 7 bases. CDR1 is SGHTA, CDR2 FQGNSA, per germline. This CDR3 has 16 amino acids. V lost 4 bases and J lost 5; bases outside the gene matches: 13. The CDR3 spells CASSYPAGGSGETQYF. DNA for the CDR3: TGTGCCAGCAGCTACCCCGCCGGGGGGAGCGGCGAGACCCAGTACTTC.

This clone appeared a single time. V usage is TRBV4-2 and J usage is TRBJ1-4, with D possibly matching TRBD1 (6 bases). Per germline, CDR1 LGHNA and CDR2 YNFKEQ. The CDR3 sequence is 17 residues long. V was cut by 1 base and J by 7 bases, with 19 bases left in between. CDR3 coding DNA: TGTGCCAGCAGCCAAGGTCTTTCTCGGGGGGCTGGTGAAAAACTGTTTTTT. Translated, it gives CASSQGLSRGAGEKLFF.

J is TRBJ2-3 and V is TRBV5-4; 7 bases align to TRBD1. V shed 4 bases, J shed 1 base, and the junction held 6 bases outside the gene matches. Germline V gene lookup returns CDR1 SGHNT and CDR2 YYREEE (reference sequence). The CDR3 is 15 residues long. In DNA, the CDR3 is TGTGCCAGCAGCCTGACAGGGAGAGGCACAGATACGCAGTATTTT. It yields the protein CASSLTGRGTDTQYF. The full variable domain, its missing parts supplied by reference TRBV5-4 and TRBJ2-3, is ETGVTQSPTHLIKTRGQQVTLRCSSQSGHNTVSWYQQALGQGPQFIFQYYREEENGRGNFPPRFSGLQFPNYSSELNVNALELDDSALYLCASSLTGRGTDTQYFGPGTRLTVL.

This chain uses TRBV29-1 with TRBJ2-1; 8 positions agree with TRBD2. V shed 1 base and J 4 bases; nucleotides not matched to a gene: 3. The CDR3 has 14 amino acids. Germline assignment: CDR1 SQVTM and CDR2 ANQGSEA. CDR3 sequence (DNA): TGCAGCGTTGAAGGGCGGGAGGCGTACAATGAGCAGTTCTTC. It translates to CSVEGREAYNEQFF.

The V call is TRBV30, the J call TRBJ2-2; D ambiguous. The germline V and J ends were trimmed by 4 bases and 1 base, with 13 bases remaining between them. Germline V CDR1 and CDR2: GTSNPN, SVGIG (reference sequence). CDR3 length: 15 amino acids. The CDR3 DNA reads as TGTGCCTGGATGGATCGAAGAGGGAACACCGGGGAGCTGTTTTTT. Protein product: CAWMDRRGNTGELFF.

This chain uses TRBV19 with TRBJ2-1; D uncertain. Germline CDR1 reads LNHDA; CDR2 reads SQIVND (reference sequence). The CDR3 consists of 14 residues. Deletions cut 5 bases from V and 0 bases from J, with 8 bases between. The CDR3 DNA reads TGTGCCAGTAGTTCAAGAGGCTCCTACAATGAGCAGTTCTTC. Translating it yields CASSSRGSYNEQFF.